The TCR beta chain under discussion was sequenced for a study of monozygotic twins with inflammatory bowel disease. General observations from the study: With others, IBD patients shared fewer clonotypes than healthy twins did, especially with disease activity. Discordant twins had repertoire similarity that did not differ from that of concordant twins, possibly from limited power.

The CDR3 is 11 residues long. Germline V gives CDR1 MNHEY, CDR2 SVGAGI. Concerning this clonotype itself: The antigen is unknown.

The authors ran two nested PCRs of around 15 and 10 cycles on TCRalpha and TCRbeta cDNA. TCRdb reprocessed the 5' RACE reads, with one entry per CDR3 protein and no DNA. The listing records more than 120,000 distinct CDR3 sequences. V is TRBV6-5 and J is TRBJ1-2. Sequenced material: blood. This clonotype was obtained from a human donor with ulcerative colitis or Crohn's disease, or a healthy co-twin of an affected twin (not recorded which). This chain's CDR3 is CASSHGRGYTF.